The rows below give T cell receptor beta chains drawn from one sample of a study of identical twins. One entry per CDR3 protein results from TCRdb running MiXCR on the 5' RACE reads. The sample comprises about 200,000 distinct CDR3 sequences, about 16% of which are singletons, and 35% to 50% rests with the top ten. In addition, the sample was reused for a study of T cells expressing NK-cell markers.

Source material: CD8+ T cells sorted from blood. Receptors originate from a woman younger than 30 in good health. Both conserved end residues are part of each CDR3. Each record gives: V gene, clone size, J gene, D gene, CDR3 DNA, CDR3 protein. D genes are given only for firm matches. Only some rows state a clone size, as once, few, many or a class for expanded clones.

TRBV7-9	few	TRBJ2-7	NA	TGTGCCAGCAGCTTAGAGCTTTCCGAGCAGTACTTC	CASSLELSEQYF
TRBV4-3	NA	TRBJ2-7	TRBD2	TGCGCCAGCAGCTTCGGACTAGCGGGAGACGAGCAGTACTTC	CASSFGLAGDEQYF
TRBV6-4	NA	TRBJ2-1	TRBD2	TGTACCAGCAGTTCCGGGACTAGCGGGAGTACGTCGAGGAATGAGCAGTTCTTC	CTSSSGTSGSTSRNEQFF
TRBV11-3	few	TRBJ2-7	NA	TGTGCCAGCAGCTTAGATCTCGAGCAGTACTTC	CASSLDLEQYF
TRBV10-3	NA	TRBJ1-6	TRBD1	TGTGCCATCAGGGACAGGGCCCAATCACCCCTCCACTTT	CAIRDRAQSPLHF
TRBV9	NA	TRBJ2-2	NA	TGTGCCAGCAGCGTGGTTGACGGGGAGCTGTTTTTT	CASSVVDGELFF
TRBV27	NA	TRBJ2-5	NA	TGTGCCAGCAGCCCCTTCTTCGGGACCGACCCTGAAGAGACCCAGTACTTC	CASSPFFGTDPEETQYF
TRBV10-2	few	TRBJ2-7	NA	TGCGCCAGCAGTGAGCCGACACAGGGATCCACCGAGCAGTACTTC	CASSEPTQGSTEQYF
TRBV7-6	few	TRBJ2-5	TRBD1	TGTGCCAGCAGCTTAGCGCGCCAGGGGGCGTGGGCCCAGTACTTC	CASSLARQGAWAQYF
TRBV11-2	few	TRBJ1-1	NA	TGTGCCAGCAGCTTAGTTTATAGTCTAGACACTGAAGCTTTCTTT	CASSLVYSLDTEAFF
TRBV9	NA	TRBJ2-2	NA	TGTGCCAGCAGTCTGGACATCACCGGGGAGCTGTTTTTT	CASSLDITGELFF
TRBV7-9	NA	TRBJ1-5	NA	TGTGCCGGACCTACCCATTTATACCAGCCCCAGCATTTT	CAGPTHLYQPQHF
TRBV28	NA	TRBJ2-3	NA	TGTGCCAGCGGAAATTATGACCCGGGACAAAACACAGATACGCAGTATTTT	CASGNYDPGQNTDTQYF
TRBV27	few	TRBJ2-6	NA	TGTGCCAGCAGTTTGGGCTCTGGGGCCAACGTCCTGACTTTC	CASSLGSGANVLTF
TRBV6-1	many	TRBJ2-4	TRBD1	TGTGCCACCTCACAGGGGGCCAAAAACATTCAGTACTTC	CATSQGAKNIQYF
TRBV12-3/TRBV12-4	many	TRBJ2-1	NA	TGTGCCAGCAGTTTACTGCTACGAGAGCAGTTCTTC	CASSLLLREQFF
TRBV7-9	NA	TRBJ2-7	NA	TGTGCCAGCAGTGCCCCGGGGGCCTACGAGCAGTACTTC	CASSAPGAYEQYF
TRBV7-9	few	TRBJ1-1	NA	TGTGCCAGCAGCTTAGCGACGGGCAAGAACACTGAAGCTTTCTTT	CASSLATGKNTEAFF
TRBV6-2/TRBV6-3	few	TRBJ2-2	TRBD2	TGTGCCAGCAGTTACTCAATTTTAGCGGGAGGGCCGGCCACCGGGGAGCTGTTTTTT	CASSYSILAGGPATGELFF
TRBV11-2	NA	TRBJ2-7	NA	TGTGCCAGCAGCTTACGGCGGGACGGCCACTCCTACGAGCAGTACTTC	CASSLRRDGHSYEQYF
TRBV11-2	NA	TRBJ2-2	NA	TGTGCCAGCAGCTTAGTTTGGGCTAGCGCCCCGAACACCGGGGAGCTGTTTTTT	CASSLVWASAPNTGELFF
TRBV29-1	few	TRBJ1-1	NA	TGCAGCGTTTCCGGGCCAGATGCCTGGGCTTTCTTT	CSVSGPDAWAFF
TRBV12-3/TRBV12-4	few	TRBJ1-5	NA	TGTGCCAGCAGCCCCGAGGGGGGCAATCAGCCCCAGCATTTT	CASSPEGGNQPQHF
TRBV12-3/TRBV12-4	few	TRBJ2-3	NA	TGTGCCAGCAGTTTTGGCGGAGGGCCAGATACGCAGTATTTT	CASSFGGGPDTQYF
TRBV12-3/TRBV12-4	NA	TRBJ2-1	NA	TGTGCCAGCAGTTTCGGTCCGGTCTACAATGAGCAGTTCTTC	CASSFGPVYNEQFF
TRBV6-5	few	TRBJ1-4	NA	TGTGCCAGCAGTTTGGGGAATGAAAAACTGTTTTTT	CASSLGNEKLFF
TRBV11-2	NA	TRBJ1-5	NA	TGTGCCAGCAGCTTTGGAACGGGTCAGCCCCAGCATTTT	CASSFGTGQPQHF
TRBV21-1	few	TRBJ1-1	NA	TGTGCCAGCAGCACAAGCTCACAGAGTAAGGATGAAGCTTTCTTT	CASSTSSQSKDEAFF
TRBV3-1	many	TRBJ2-1	NA	TGTGCCAGCAGCCAAGATCCCGGGGCCAATGAGCAGTTCTTC	CASSQDPGANEQFF
TRBV5-1	few	TRBJ2-7	TRBD1	TGCGCCAGCAGCTTGGCGGGGGCCCGGGACAGGGCCTACGAGCAGTACTTC	CASSLAGARDRAYEQYF
TRBV5-4	few	TRBJ2-1	TRBD2	TGTGCCAGCAGCTTCGCAATCGGGACTAGCCCCAATGAGCAGTTCTTC	CASSFAIGTSPNEQFF
TRBV20-1	NA	TRBJ2-3	TRBD2	TGCAGTGCAATTTCGAAAGCGGGGGGGCCCCCCGATACGCAGTATTTT	CSAISKAGGPPDTQYF
TRBV4-1	many	TRBJ2-1	TRBD2	TGCGCCAGCAGCCAAGATAGTCGGGAGGCCTATTACAATGAGCAGTTCTTC	CASSQDSREAYYNEQFF
TRBV6-2/TRBV6-3	NA	TRBJ2-4	NA	TGTGCCAGCAGTTTAAGACTCACAAAGGGCAAAAACATTCAGTACTTC	CASSLRLTKGKNIQYF
TRBV15	few	TRBJ2-5	TRBD1	TGTGCCACCAGCAGAGATCCCAGGACAGGCCAAGAGACCCAGTACTTC	CATSRDPRTGQETQYF
TRBV20-1	NA	TRBJ2-1	NA	TGCAGTGCCACGGGGGGCCGGGACAGGTCCTTCCCGATACTCAATGAGCAGTTCTTC	CSATGGRDRSFPILNEQFF
TRBV12-3/TRBV12-4	NA	TRBJ2-7	TRBD1	TGTGCCAGCGCCGAGGGGACAGGGAGCCCCTACGAGCAGTACTTC	CASAEGTGSPYEQYF
TRBV5-6	NA	TRBJ2-1	NA	TGTGCCAGCAGCTGGGGGGTGGGCAATGAGCAGTTCTTC	CASSWGVGNEQFF
TRBV9	NA	TRBJ1-1	TRBD1	TGTGCCAGCAGCGTAGGAGGGACAGATAACACTGAAGCTTTCTTT	CASSVGGTDNTEAFF
TRBV5-6	few	TRBJ1-2	NA	TGTGCCAGCAGCTTCGGCGGAGCTAACTATGGCTACACCTTC	CASSFGGANYGYTF
TRBV5-1	few	TRBJ1-1	TRBD1	TGCGCCAGCAGCTTACCTAACGGCGGGACAGGGGCTTTCTTT	CASSLPNGGTGAFF
TRBV11-3	few	TRBJ2-5	TRBD1	TGTGCCAGCAGCACGACAGGGTGGGAGACCCAGTACTTC	CASSTTGWETQYF
TRBV11-2	NA	TRBJ2-2	TRBD1	TGTGCCAGCAGCATAATGACAGGGGCCGGGGAGCTGTTTTTT	CASSIMTGAGELFF
TRBV6-1	NA	TRBJ2-5	NA	TGTGCCAGCAGTAGAAACAGGGGAGGAGAGACCCAGTACTTC	CASSRNRGGETQYF
TRBV4-1	NA	TRBJ1-2	TRBD1	TGCGCCAGCAGCCACTTGGGACAGGGGGGAGGAGGCTACACCTTC	CASSHLGQGGGGYTF
TRBV27	NA	TRBJ2-5	TRBD2	TGTGCCAGCAGTTCCTATTCGACTAGCGGCCAAGAGACCCAGTACTTC	CASSSYSTSGQETQYF
TRBV7-8	NA	TRBJ2-7	TRBD1	TGTGCCAGCAGCTTGACAGGGAGCGGCTACGAGCAGTACTTC	CASSLTGSGYEQYF
TRBV6-2/TRBV6-3	few	TRBJ2-7	NA	TGTGCCAGCAGCGACAGTCCAGGCTCCTACGAGCAGTACTTC	CASSDSPGSYEQYF
TRBV2	NA	TRBJ2-5	NA	TGTGCCAACTACTTTTCCGGTAAAGAGACCCAGTACTTC	CANYFSGKETQYF
TRBV6-6	few	TRBJ1-1	NA	TGTGCCAGCAGTTATAGCAGAGACGAAGCTTTCTTT	CASSYSRDEAFF
TRBV12-3/TRBV12-4	NA	TRBJ2-7	TRBD1	TGTGCCAGCAGCTTCGGGACAGGAAGAGAGCAGTACTTC	CASSFGTGREQYF
TRBV29-1	few	TRBJ2-2	NA	TGCAGCGTTGGATATACAGGGTCCGGGGAGCTGTTTTTT	CSVGYTGSGELFF
TRBV7-9	few	TRBJ2-5	NA	TGTGCCAGCAGCCCCCCAATAGGGGCTCATGGCCAGTACTTC	CASSPPIGAHGQYF
TRBV15	NA	TRBJ2-7	NA	TGTGCCACCAGCAGAGAAGTCCCCTACGAGCAGTACTTC	CATSREVPYEQYF
TRBV29-1	few	TRBJ2-1	TRBD2	TGCATGGGGTGGAGCGGGGCGGAGGAGCAGTTCTTC	CMGWSGAEEQFF
TRBV12-3/TRBV12-4	NA	TRBJ2-1	TRBD2	TGTGCCATTACTCCGGGGGGAGTCTACAATGAGCAGTTCTTC	CAITPGGVYNEQFF
TRBV2	few	TRBJ2-1	NA	TGTGCCAGCAGTGAACGGCCAAAGCAGTTCTTC	CASSERPKQFF
TRBV12-3/TRBV12-4	many	TRBJ2-3	NA	TGTGCCAGCAGCTGGGGGAGGGATACGCAGTATTTT	CASSWGRDTQYF
TRBV12-3/TRBV12-4	few	TRBJ2-3	NA	TGTGCCAGCAGTAACGGACCTACAGATACGCAGTATTTT	CASSNGPTDTQYF